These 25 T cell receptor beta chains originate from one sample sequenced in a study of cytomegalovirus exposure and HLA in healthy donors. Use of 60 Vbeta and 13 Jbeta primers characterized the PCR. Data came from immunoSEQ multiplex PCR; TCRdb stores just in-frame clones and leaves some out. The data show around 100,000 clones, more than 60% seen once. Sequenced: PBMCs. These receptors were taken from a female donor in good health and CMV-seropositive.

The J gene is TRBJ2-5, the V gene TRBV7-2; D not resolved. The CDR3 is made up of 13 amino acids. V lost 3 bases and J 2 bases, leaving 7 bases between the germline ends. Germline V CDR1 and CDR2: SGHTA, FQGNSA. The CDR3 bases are TGTGCCAGCAGCTTGAACAAACAAGAGACCCAGTACTTC. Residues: CASSLNKQETQYF.

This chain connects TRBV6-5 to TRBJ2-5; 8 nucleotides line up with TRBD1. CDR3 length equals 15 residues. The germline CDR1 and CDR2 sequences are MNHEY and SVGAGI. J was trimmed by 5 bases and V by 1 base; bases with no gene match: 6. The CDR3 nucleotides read TGTGCCAGCAGTTACTTAACAGGGGGGATGGAGACCCAGTACTTC. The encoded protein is CASSYLTGGMETQYF.

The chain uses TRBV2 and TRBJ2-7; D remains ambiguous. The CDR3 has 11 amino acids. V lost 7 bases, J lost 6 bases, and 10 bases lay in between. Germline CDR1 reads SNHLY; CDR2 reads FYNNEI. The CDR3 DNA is TGTGCCAGCACCCCAGGCCGCGAGCAGTACTTC. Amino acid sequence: CASTPGREQYF.

CDR3 residues: CASSLGDRAAGNTIYF. The CDR3 DNA reads TGCGCCAGCAGCCTAGGGGACAGGGCGGCTGGAAACACCATATATTTT. The V call is TRBV4-3, the J call TRBJ1-3, with 9 bases identical to TRBD1. Germline-derived CDR1 and CDR2 are LGHNA and YSLEER. Losses at the gene ends were 4 bases for V and 2 bases for J; bases not matched to a gene: 6. The CDR3 is made up of 16 amino acids.

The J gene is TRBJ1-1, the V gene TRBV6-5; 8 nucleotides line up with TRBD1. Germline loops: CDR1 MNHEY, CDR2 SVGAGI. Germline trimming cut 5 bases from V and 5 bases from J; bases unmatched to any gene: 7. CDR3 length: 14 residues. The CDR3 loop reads CASSDGQGNTEAFF. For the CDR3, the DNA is TGTGCCAGCAGTGACGGACAGGGTAATACTGAAGCTTTCTTT.

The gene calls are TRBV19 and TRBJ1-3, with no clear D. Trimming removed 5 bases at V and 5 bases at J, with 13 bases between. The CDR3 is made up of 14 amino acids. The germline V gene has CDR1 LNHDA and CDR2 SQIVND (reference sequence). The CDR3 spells CASSGRERRNTIYF. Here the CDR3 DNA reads TGTGCCAGTAGTGGAAGGGAGAGAAGAAACACCATATATTTT.

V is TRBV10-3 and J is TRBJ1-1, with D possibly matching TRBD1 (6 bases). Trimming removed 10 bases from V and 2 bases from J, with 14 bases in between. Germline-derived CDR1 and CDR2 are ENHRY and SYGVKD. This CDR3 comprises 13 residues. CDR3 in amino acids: CATIEQGNTEAFF. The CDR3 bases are TGTGCCACAATCGAACAGGGTAACACTGAAGCTTTCTTT.

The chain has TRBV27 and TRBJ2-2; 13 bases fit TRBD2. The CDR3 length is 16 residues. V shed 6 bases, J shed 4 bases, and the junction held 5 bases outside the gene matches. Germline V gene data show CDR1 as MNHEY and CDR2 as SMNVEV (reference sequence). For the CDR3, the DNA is TGTGCCAGCAGCTCGGGACTAGCGGGAATCACCGGGGAGCTGTTTTTT. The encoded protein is CASSSGLAGITGELFF.

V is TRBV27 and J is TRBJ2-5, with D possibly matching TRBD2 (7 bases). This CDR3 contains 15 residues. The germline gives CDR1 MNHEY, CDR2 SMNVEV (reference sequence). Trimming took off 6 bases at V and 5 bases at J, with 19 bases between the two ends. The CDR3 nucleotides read TGTGCCAGCAGGCCCCCCCTCGGGGGGCCGGAGACCCAGTACTTC. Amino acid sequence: CASRPPLGGPETQYF.

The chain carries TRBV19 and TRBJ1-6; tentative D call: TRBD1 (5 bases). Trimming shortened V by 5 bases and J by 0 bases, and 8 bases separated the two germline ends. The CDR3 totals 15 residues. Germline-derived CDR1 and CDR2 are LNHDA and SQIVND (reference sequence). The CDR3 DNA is TGTGCCAGTAGTGGGCAGGGCTCCTATAATTCACCCCTCCACTTT. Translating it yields CASSGQGSYNSPLHF.

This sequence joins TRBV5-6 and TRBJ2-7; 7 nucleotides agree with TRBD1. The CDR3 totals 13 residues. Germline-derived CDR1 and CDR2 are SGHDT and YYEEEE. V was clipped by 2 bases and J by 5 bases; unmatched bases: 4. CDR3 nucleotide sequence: TGTGCCAGCAGCTTCCAAGGGGGCCACGAGCAGTACTTC. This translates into CASSFQGGHEQYF.

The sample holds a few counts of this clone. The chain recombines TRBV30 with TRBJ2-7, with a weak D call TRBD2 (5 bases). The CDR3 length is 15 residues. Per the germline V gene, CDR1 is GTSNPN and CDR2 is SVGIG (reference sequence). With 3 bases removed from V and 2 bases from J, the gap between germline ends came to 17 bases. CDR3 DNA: TGTGCCTGGAGCGGGAAAGGGCCTTCTCCCTACGAGCAGTACTTC. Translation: CAWSGKGPSPYEQYF.

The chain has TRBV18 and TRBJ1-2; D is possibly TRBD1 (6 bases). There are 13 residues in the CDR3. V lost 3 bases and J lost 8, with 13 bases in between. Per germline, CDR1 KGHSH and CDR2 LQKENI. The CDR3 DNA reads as TGTGCCAGCTCACCCGGCACAGGGAAAGGCTACACCTTC. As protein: CASSPGTGKGYTF.

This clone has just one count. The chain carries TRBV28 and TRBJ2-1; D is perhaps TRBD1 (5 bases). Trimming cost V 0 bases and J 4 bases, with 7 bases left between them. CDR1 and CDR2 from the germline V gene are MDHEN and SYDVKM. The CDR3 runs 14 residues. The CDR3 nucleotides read TGTGCCAGCAGTTTATGGGACAAGTACAATGAGCAGTTCTTC. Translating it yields CASSLWDKYNEQFF.

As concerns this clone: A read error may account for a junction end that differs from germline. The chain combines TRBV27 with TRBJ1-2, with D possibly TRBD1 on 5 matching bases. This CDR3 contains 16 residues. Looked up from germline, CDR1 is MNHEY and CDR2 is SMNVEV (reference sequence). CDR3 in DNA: TGTGCCAGCAGTCGGACGTCCGTTGGGGCTAACTATGGCCACACCTTC. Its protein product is CASSRTSVGANYGHTF.

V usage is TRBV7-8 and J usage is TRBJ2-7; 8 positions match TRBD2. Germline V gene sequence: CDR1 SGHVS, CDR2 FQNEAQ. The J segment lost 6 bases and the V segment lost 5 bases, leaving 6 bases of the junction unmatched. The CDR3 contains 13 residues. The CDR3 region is CASSPGLGREQYF. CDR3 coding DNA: TGTGCCAGCAGCCCGGGACTAGGGCGCGAGCAGTACTTC.

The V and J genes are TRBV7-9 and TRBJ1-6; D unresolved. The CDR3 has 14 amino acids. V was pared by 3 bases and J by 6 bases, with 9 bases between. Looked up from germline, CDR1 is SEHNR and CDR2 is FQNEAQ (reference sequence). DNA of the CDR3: TGTGCCAGCAGCTTGTTAACTGTTAATTCACCCCTCCACTTT. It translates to CASSLLTVNSPLHF.

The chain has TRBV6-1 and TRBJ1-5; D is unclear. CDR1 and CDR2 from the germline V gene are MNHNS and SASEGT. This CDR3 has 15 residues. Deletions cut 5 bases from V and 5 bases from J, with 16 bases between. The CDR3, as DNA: TGTGCCAGCAGTCCCGGTGTGAGGGATGATCAGCCCCAGCATTTT. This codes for CASSPGVRDDQPQHF.

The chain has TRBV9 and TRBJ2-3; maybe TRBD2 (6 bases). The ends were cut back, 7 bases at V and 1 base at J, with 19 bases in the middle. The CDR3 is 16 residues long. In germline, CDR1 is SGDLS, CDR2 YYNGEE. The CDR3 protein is CASSRAGLWGTDTQYF. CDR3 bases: TGTGCCAGCTCGCGGGCGGGGTTGTGGGGCACAGATACGCAGTATTTT.

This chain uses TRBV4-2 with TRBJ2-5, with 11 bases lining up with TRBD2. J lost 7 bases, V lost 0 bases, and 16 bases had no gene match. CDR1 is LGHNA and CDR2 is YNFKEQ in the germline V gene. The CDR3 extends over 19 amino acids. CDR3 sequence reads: CASSQEQPRASGGPRTQYF. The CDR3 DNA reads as TGTGCCAGCAGCCAAGAACAACCTAGGGCTAGCGGGGGGCCAAGGACCCAGTACTTC.

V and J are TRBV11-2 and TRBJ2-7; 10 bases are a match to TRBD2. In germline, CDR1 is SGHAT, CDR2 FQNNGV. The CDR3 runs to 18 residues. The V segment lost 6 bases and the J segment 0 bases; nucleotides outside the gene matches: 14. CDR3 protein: CASSRAPSGSQSSYEQYF. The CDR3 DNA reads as TGTGCCAGCAGTCGAGCGCCTAGCGGGAGCCAGAGCTCCTACGAGCAGTACTTC.

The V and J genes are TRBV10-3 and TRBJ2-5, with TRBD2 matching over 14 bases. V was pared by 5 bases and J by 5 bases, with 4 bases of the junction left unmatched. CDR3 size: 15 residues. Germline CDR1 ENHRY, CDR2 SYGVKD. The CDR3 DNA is TGTGCCATCAGTTTAAGACTAGCGGGGGGGGAGACCCAGTACTTC. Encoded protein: CAISLRLAGGETQYF.

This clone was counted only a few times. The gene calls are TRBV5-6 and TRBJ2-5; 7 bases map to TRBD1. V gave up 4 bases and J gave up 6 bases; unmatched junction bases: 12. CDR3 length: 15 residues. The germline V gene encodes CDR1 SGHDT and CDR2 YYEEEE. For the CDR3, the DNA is TGTGCCAGCAGCACGGACAGGACACCTCAGAAGACCCAGTACTTC. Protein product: CASSTDRTPQKTQYF.

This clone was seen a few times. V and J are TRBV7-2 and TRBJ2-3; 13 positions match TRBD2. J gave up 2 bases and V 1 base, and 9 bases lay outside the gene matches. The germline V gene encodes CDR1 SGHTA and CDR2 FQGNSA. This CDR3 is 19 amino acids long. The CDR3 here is CASSLVPVTSGGHTDTQYF. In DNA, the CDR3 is TGTGCCAGCAGCTTAGTTCCGGTGACTAGCGGGGGGCACACAGATACGCAGTATTTT.

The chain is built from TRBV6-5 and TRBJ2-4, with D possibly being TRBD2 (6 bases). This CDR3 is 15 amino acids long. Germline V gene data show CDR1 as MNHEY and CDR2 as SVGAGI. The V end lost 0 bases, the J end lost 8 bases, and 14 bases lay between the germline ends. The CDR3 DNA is TGTGCCAGCAGTTACTCGAGACTAGGGGAAGACATTCAGTACTTC. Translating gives CASSYSRLGEDIQYF.